Listed below are T cell receptor beta chains from one sample, sequenced in a study of blood T cell repertoires in COVID-19. TCRdb's copy holds only in-frame clones and misses some; the assay was immunoSEQ multiplex PCR. The sample carries about 130,000 clones, 60% to 80% recorded once. The sample consisted of peripheral blood. Receptors originate from a woman between 65 and 79 years old with acute or convalescent COVID-19. Both conserved end residues are part of each CDR3. The order of the fields is D gene, V gene, J gene, clone size, CDR3 protein, CDR3 DNA. A D gene is named only where the DNA matches it firmly. Not all rows give a size; the values are once, few, many and, for expanded clones, a class.

NA	TRBV5-1	TRBJ2-1	NA	CASRGGASTNPQFF	TGCGCCAGCAGGGGTGGGGCCTCCACGAATCCGCAGTTCTTC
NA	TRBV25-1	TRBJ2-1	NA	CASSEYGEQFF	TGTGCCAGCAGTGAATACGGTGAGCAGTTCTTC
NA	TRBV2	TRBJ1-1	NA	CASSNRINTEAFF	TGTGCCAGCAGTAACAGGATTAACACTGAAGCTTTCTTT
TRBD2	TRBV5-4	TRBJ2-1	NA	CASRRSGGARNEQFF	TGTGCCAGCAGACGTAGCGGGGGGGCTAGGAATGAGCAGTTCTTC
NA	TRBV20-1	TRBJ2-7	NA	CSASGQGLAGISYEQYF	TGCAGTGCTAGTGGACAGGGCCTAGCGGGAATCTCCTACGAGCAGTACTTC
TRBD1	TRBV19	TRBJ1-2	many	CASSISRQGNYGYTF	TGTGCCAGTAGTATATCTCGACAGGGGAACTATGGCTACACCTTC
NA	TRBV3-1/TRBV3-2	TRBJ1-1	NA	CASSRQLGGWAEAFF	TGTGCCAGCAGCCGACAACTCGGTGGTTGGGCTGAAGCTTTCTTT
TRBD1	TRBV28	TRBJ1-5	NA	CASSFGGQGDQPQHF	TGTGCCAGCAGTTTCGGAGGACAGGGAGATCAGCCCCAGCATTTT
TRBD1	TRBV10-3	TRBJ2-7	few	CAIRNTPGQGLREQYF	TGTGCCATCAGAAATACTCCGGGACAGGGGCTGAGAGAGCAGTACTTC
TRBD2	TRBV5-1	TRBJ2-5	NA	CASSLASGARREAQYF	TGCGCCAGCAGCTTGGCTAGCGGGGCCCGAAGGGAGGCCCAGTACTTC
NA	TRBV28	TRBJ1-1	NA	CASSLLFGPSNTEAFF	TGTGCCAGCAGTTTATTGTTTGGGCCCTCGAACACTGAAGCTTTCTTT
NA	TRBV19	TRBJ2-2	few	CATAKRPTGTNTGELFF	TGTGCCACCGCAAAGCGCCCTACCGGGACAAACACCGGGGAGCTGTTTTTT
NA	TRBV19	TRBJ2-1	NA	CASSIPQGSGRKFF	TGTGCCAGTAGTATCCCCCAGGGGAGCGGACGGAAGTTCTTC
NA	TRBV18	TRBJ1-1	NA	CASSPEGGTEAFF	TGTGCCAGCTCACCTGAAGGGGGCACTGAAGCTTTCTTT
NA	TRBV11-2	TRBJ2-7	NA	CASSFKGVGEQYF	TGTGCCAGCAGCTTTAAGGGGGTCGGCGAGCAGTACTTC
TRBD1	TRBV2	TRBJ2-7	few	CASSDVGTGNNEQYF	TGTGCCAGCAGTGACGTCGGGACAGGGAACAACGAGCAGTACTTC
NA	TRBV5-1	TRBJ2-3	NA	CASSLAIEDTQYF	TGCGCCAGCAGCTTGGCCATAGAAGATACGCAGTATTTT
TRBD1	TRBV15	TRBJ1-5	NA	CATSTDLVPGTGDYSNQPQHF	TGTGCCACCAGCACAGACCTTGTCCCCGGGACAGGGGACTATAGCAATCAGCCCCAGCATTTT
TRBD2	TRBV2	TRBJ2-2	NA	CASRLGLAGGGGELFF	TGTGCCAGCAGACTCGGACTAGCGGGAGGGGGCGGGGAGCTGTTTTTT
NA	TRBV4-3	TRBJ2-7	NA	CASSQQLGTSDEQYF	TGCGCCAGCAGCCAACAACTCGGGACTTCTGACGAGCAGTACTTC
TRBD2	TRBV9	TRBJ2-1	NA	CASSVASGGAAPPYNEQFF	TGTGCCAGCAGCGTAGCAAGCGGGGGGGCCGCCCCCCCCTACAATGAGCAGTTCTTC
NA	TRBV7-6	TRBJ1-3	NA	CASSLGHSSGNTIYF	TGTGCCAGCAGCTTGGGACACAGCTCTGGAAACACCATATATTTT
TRBD1	TRBV5-5	TRBJ1-3	NA	CASSSNPAGGGNTIYF	TGTGCCAGCAGCAGCAACCCCGCAGGGGGAGGAAACACCATATATTTT
TRBD1	TRBV27	TRBJ2-3	once	CASSFGTGPDTQYF	TGTGCCAGCAGTTTTGGGACAGGGCCAGATACGCAGTATTTT
NA	TRBV12-3/TRBV12-4	TRBJ2-7	once	CASSKDRYEQYF	TGTGCCAGCAGTAAAGACAGGTACGAGCAGTACTTC
NA	TRBV5-8	TRBJ2-7	NA	CASSFIGQFSFYEQYF	TGTGCCAGCAGCTTTATAGGACAGTTTAGTTTCTACGAGCAGTACTTC
NA	TRBV5-4	TRBJ1-1	NA	CASSPGQTEAFF	TGTGCCAGCAGCCCCGGACAGACTGAAGCTTTCTTT
TRBD1	TRBV3-1/TRBV3-2	TRBJ1-5	NA	CASSQKGAQDGQTRQPQHF	TGTGCCAGCAGCCAAAAGGGGGCCCAGGACGGACAGACCCGACAGCCCCAGCATTTT
NA	TRBV19	TRBJ1-1	NA	CASSMRGTEAFF	TGTGCCAGTAGTATGCGGGGCACTGAAGCTTTCTTT
TRBD2	TRBV27	TRBJ2-7	few	CASSTRLAVFYEQYF	TGTGCCAGCAGTACTCGACTAGCGGTCTTCTACGAGCAGTACTTC
NA	TRBV28	TRBJ2-3	few	CASSFSLARRTDTQYF	TGTGCCAGCAGTTTTTCGCTAGCGAGACGCACAGATACGCAGTATTTT
NA	TRBV12-3/TRBV12-4	TRBJ2-1	NA	CASSLRADNEQFF	TGTGCCAGCAGTTTGCGGGCCGACAATGAGCAGTTCTTC
TRBD2	TRBV4-3	TRBJ2-1	NA	CASSQREASGEQFF	TGCGCCAGCAGCCAAAGGGAAGCTAGCGGTGAGCAGTTCTTC
NA	TRBV6-5	TRBJ1-5	NA	CASRRWREGNQPQHF	TGTGCCAGCAGGCGGTGGAGGGAAGGCAATCAGCCCCAGCATTTT
TRBD1	TRBV24-1	TRBJ1-2	many	CATSDPGQGRGNYGYTF	TGTGCCACCAGTGATCCAGGACAGGGCCGAGGGAACTATGGCTACACCTTC
TRBD1	TRBV4-2	TRBJ1-6	NA	CASSQDPSQGVGGSPLHF	TGTGCCAGCAGCCAAGACCCCTCACAGGGGGTGGGGGGTTCACCCCTCCACTTT
TRBD2	TRBV7-3	TRBJ2-1	once	CASSLMSGSSYNEQFF	TGTGCCAGCAGCCTAATGAGCGGGAGTTCTTACAATGAGCAGTTCTTC
TRBD1	TRBV30	TRBJ2-3	NA	CAWSRAGTGTDTQYF	TGTGCCTGGAGTCGCGCCGGGACAGGGACAGATACGCAGTATTTT
TRBD1	TRBV6-5	TRBJ1-1	NA	CASSPAGQANTEAFF	TGTGCCAGCAGTCCCGCCGGACAGGCGAACACTGAAGCTTTCTTT
NA	TRBV21-1	TRBJ2-7	NA	CASSKGACSYEQYF	TGTGCCAGCAGCAAGGGGGCCTGTTCCTACGAGCAGTACTTC
NA	TRBV9	TRBJ1-2	NA	CASSALEGYTF	TGTGCCAGCAGCGCCTTGGAGGGCTACACCTTC
NA	TRBV5-1	TRBJ1-2	NA	CASSYSGTTTYGYTF	TGCGCCAGCAGCTATTCCGGGACAACAACCTATGGCTACACCTTC
NA	TRBV30	TRBJ1-4	NA	CAWGRANEKLFF	TGTGCCTGGGGACGAGCTAATGAAAAACTGTTTTTT